The 8 T cell receptor beta chains listed next were all sequenced from one sample in a study of cytomegalovirus exposure and HLA in healthy donors. A multiplex PCR was run with 60 Vbeta primers and 13 Jbeta primers. TCRdb keeps only in-frame clones here, not all; method: immunoSEQ multiplex PCR. The sample carries fewer than 70,000 clones, approximately 83% recorded once. The sample was PBMCs. The receptors come from a human donor in good health.

This clone was detected once. The CDR3 DNA sequence: TGTGCCAGTAGTATCCTCGGATTAGCGGGAGTCGAGACCCAGTACTTC. This translates into CASSILGLAGVETQYF. The chain links TRBV19 to TRBJ2-5, with 9 bases identical to TRBD2. Unmatched junction bases numbered 10, after V lost 3 bases and J lost 5 bases. The CDR3 has 16 amino acids. The germline CDR1 and CDR2 sequences are LNHDA and SQIVND (reference sequence).

In its sample, this clone was seen once. This chain links TRBV29-1 with TRBJ1-6; a weak D match, TRBD1 (6 bases). Germline V gene lookup returns CDR1 SQVTM and CDR2 ANQGSEA. The V end was cut by 4 bases, the J end by 4 bases, with 8 bases between. The CDR3 is 13 residues long. The CDR3 region is CSVGQGYNSPLHF. As DNA, the CDR3 is TGCAGCGTTGGGCAGGGGTATAATTCACCCCTCCACTTT. The full variable domain, in which reference TRBV29-1 and TRBJ1-6 provide the parts outside the CDR3, is SAVISQKPSRDICQRGTSLTIQCQVDSQVTMMFWYRQQPGQSLTLIATANQGSEATYESGFVIDKFPISRPNLTFSTLTVSNMSPEDSSIYLCSVGQGYNSPLHFGNGTRLTVT.

The J gene is TRBJ2-7, the V gene TRBV5-1; TRBD1 matches at 7 bases. The CDR3 is made up of 15 amino acids. The ends lost 6 bases at V and 4 bases at J; junction bases unmatched: 13. Germline-derived CDR1 and CDR2 are SGHRS and YFSETQ. DNA of the CDR3: TGCGCCAGCAACCCCCAGACAGGGTCTACGTACGAGCAGTACTTC. Its protein product is CASNPQTGSTYEQYF.

V gene TRBV6-5 combines with J gene TRBJ1-2, with D perhaps matching TRBD1 (5 bases). The CDR3 is made up of 14 amino acids. The germline V gene has CDR1 MNHEY and CDR2 SVGAGI. Trimming removed 6 bases from V and 3 bases from J, with 14 bases in between. CDR3: CASRSPGEHYGYTF. The CDR3 DNA reads TGTGCCAGCAGATCCCCGGGGGAGCACTATGGCTACACCTTC.

This chain joins TRBV4-3 and TRBJ2-5, with 7 nucleotides matching TRBD2. V was clipped by 1 base and J by 2 bases; unmatched bases: 1. The length of the CDR3 is 14 residues. Germline CDR1 and CDR2: LGHNA and YSLEER. The CDR3 DNA sequence: TGCGCCAGCAGCCAAGGGGGAGGGCAAGAGACCCAGTACTTC. Translating it yields CASSQGGGQETQYF.

This chain connects TRBV7-9 to TRBJ2-5, with D unresolved. Per germline, CDR1 SEHNR and CDR2 FQNEAQ (reference sequence). This CDR3 comprises 15 residues. The ends were cut back, 4 bases at V and 2 bases at J, with 14 bases in the middle. The CDR3: CASSSGRSSQETQYF. CDR3 nucleotide sequence: TGTGCCAGCAGCTCAGGCCGATCCTCACAAGAGACCCAGTACTTC.

This chain uses TRBV9 with TRBJ2-1; D might be TRBD2 (5 bases). This CDR3 is 13 amino acids long. Germline CDR1 reads SGDLS; CDR2 reads YYNGEE. Trimming stripped 0 bases from V and 12 bases from J, with 13 bases between. The DNA for the CDR3 is TGTGCCAGCAGCGTAGACGCGGGTTTTGGGCAGTTCTTC. Translation: CASSVDAGFGQFF.

Details on this clone: Distinct nucleotide sequences in the sample also encode this CDR3. The chain couples TRBV4-2 to TRBJ2-3; 11 bases agree with TRBD2. CDR3 length: 17 residues. Germline CDR1 LGHNA, CDR2 YNFKEQ. V was pared by 2 bases and J by 5 bases, with 9 bases of the junction left unmatched. CDR3 protein: CASSQWTSGSNQDTQYF. Written as DNA, the CDR3 is TGTGCCAGCAGCCAATGGACTAGCGGGTCAAATCAAGATACGCAGTATTTT.